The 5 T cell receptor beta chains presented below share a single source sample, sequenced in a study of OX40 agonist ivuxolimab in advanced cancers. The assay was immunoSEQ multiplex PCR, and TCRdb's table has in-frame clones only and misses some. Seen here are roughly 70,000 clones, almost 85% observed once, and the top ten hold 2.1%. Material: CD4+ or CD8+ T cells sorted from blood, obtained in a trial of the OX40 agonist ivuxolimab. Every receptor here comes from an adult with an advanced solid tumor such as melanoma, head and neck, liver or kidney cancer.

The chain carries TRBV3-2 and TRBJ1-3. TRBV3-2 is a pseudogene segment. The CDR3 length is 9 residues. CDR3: CASNETIYF. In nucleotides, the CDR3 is TGTGCCAGCAATGAGACCATATATTTT.

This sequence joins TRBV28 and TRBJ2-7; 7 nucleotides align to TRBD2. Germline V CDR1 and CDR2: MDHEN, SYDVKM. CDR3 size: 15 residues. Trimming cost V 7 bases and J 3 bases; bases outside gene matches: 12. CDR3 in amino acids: CASTIGGGAIYEQYF. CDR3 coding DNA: TGTGCCAGCACTATTGGGGGGGGAGCCATCTACGAGCAGTACTTC.

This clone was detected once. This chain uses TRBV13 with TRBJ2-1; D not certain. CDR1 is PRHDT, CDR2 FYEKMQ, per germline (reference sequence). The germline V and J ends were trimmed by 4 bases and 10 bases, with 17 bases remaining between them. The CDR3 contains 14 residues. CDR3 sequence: CASSSPSSPSEQFF. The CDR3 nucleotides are TGTGCCAGCAGCTCCCCGAGTAGCCCGAGCGAGCAGTTCTTC.

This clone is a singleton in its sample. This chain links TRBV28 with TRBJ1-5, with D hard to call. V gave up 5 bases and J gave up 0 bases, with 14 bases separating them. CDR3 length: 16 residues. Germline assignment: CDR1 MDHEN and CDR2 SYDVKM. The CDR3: CASSAYQRGSNQPQHF. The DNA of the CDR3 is TGTGCCAGCAGTGCTTACCAGAGAGGTAGCAATCAGCCCCAGCATTTT.

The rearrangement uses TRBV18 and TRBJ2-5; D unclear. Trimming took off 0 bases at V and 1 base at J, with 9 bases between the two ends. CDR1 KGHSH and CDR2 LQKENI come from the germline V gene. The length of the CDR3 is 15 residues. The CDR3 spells CASSPPGGLQETQYF. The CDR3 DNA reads TGTGCCAGCTCACCACCCGGTGGGCTCCAAGAGACCCAGTACTTC.